One sample yielded the 7 T cell receptor beta chains listed below, sequenced in a study of early T cells in non-severe SARS-CoV-2 infection. TCRdb redid the calling of the 5' RACE reads with MiXCR, one entry per CDR3 protein. Here the sample spans about 30,000 distinct CDR3 sequences, roughly 4.9% being singletons. The sequencing input was whole blood. These receptors all come from an adult who was a healthcare worker with PCR-confirmed SARS-CoV-2 infection or an uninfected control (not recorded which).

This clonotype was seen only a few times. This chain links TRBV4-3 with TRBJ2-1, with TRBD1 matching over 9 bases. The CDR3 spans 16 residues. Unmatched junction bases numbered 6, after V lost 0 bases and J lost 6 bases. The germline V gene has CDR1 LGHNA and CDR2 YSLEER. CDR3 sequence reads: CASSQDGGQGGNEQFF. The CDR3 DNA reads TGCGCCAGCAGCCAAGATGGGGGACAGGGCGGCAATGAGCAGTTCTTC.

This clonotype was picked up many times. V is TRBV27 and J is TRBJ2-1; TRBD2 matches 9 bases. The CDR3 spans 18 residues. The ends lost 5 bases at V and 0 bases at J; junction bases unmatched: 11. Germline V gene data show CDR1 as MNHEY and CDR2 as SMNVEV (reference sequence). This CDR3 is CASSETDLAGSSYNEQFF. As DNA, the CDR3 is TGTGCCAGCAGTGAGACCGACCTAGCGGGGAGCTCCTACAATGAGCAGTTCTTC.

This clonotype was seen many times. The V and J genes are TRBV5-1 and TRBJ2-1; TRBD1 agrees at 9 bases. Germline loops: CDR1 SGHRS, CDR2 YFSETQ. This CDR3 is 14 amino acids long. V lost 3 bases and J lost 4; bases outside the gene matches: 2. In nucleotides, the CDR3 is TGCGCCAGCAGCTATGGGACAGGGTACAATGAGCAGTTCTTC. Amino acid sequence: CASSYGTGYNEQFF.

Ten or more counts support this clonotype. The chain uses TRBV7-2 and TRBJ2-1; 8 positions match TRBD1. V lost 3 bases, J lost 7 bases, and 8 bases stayed unmatched. Germline lookup yields CDR1 SGHTA and CDR2 FQGNSA. The CDR3 runs 15 residues. CDR3 DNA sequence: TGTGCCAGCAGCTTGGACAGGGCCGCGGCTAATGAGCAGTTCTTC. It yields the protein CASSLDRAAANEQFF.

This clonotype was counted between two and nine times. This rearrangement joins TRBV20-1 to TRBJ2-7; the match to TRBD1 covers 8 bases. With V trimmed by 4 bases and J by 0 bases, 8 bases remained unmatched. The CDR3 loop spans 15 amino acids. Germline-derived CDR1 and CDR2 are DFQATT and SNEGSKA (reference sequence). The CDR3 nucleotides read TGCAGTGCTACTGACAGGGGATCTTACTCCTACGAGCAGTACTTC. This codes for CSATDRGSYSYEQYF.

A remark on this clonotype: A much larger clone differs by one base, so this may be a read error. CDR3 in DNA: TGTGCCTGCTTCAGGGACATCTCTGAAAACACCATATATTTT. Protein: CACFRDISENTIYF. V usage is TRBV6-6 and J usage is TRBJ1-3; the D gene is possibly TRBD1 (6 bases). CDR3 size: 14 residues. In germline, CDR1 is MNHNY, CDR2 SVGAGI (reference sequence).

This clonotype was seen a few times. The chain carries TRBV7-9 and TRBJ2-7; D ambiguous. Germline lookup yields CDR1 SEHNR and CDR2 FQNEAQ (reference sequence). The CDR3 is 17 residues long. Trimming left V 4 bases short and J 4 bases short, with 23 bases between. The CDR3 DNA reads TGTGCCAGCAGCTCCTTTAGTCTCCGTCAGTTGTGGTACGAGCAGTACTTC. Amino acids: CASSSFSLRQLWYEQYF. Based on the CDR3 plus reference TRBV7-9 and TRBJ2-7, the full variable domain is DTGVSQNPRHKITKRGQNVTFRCDPISEHNRLYWYRQTLGQGPEFLTYFQNEAQLEKSRLLSDRFSAERPKGSFSTLEIQRTEQGDSAMYLCASSSFSLRQLWYEQYFGPGTRLTVT.